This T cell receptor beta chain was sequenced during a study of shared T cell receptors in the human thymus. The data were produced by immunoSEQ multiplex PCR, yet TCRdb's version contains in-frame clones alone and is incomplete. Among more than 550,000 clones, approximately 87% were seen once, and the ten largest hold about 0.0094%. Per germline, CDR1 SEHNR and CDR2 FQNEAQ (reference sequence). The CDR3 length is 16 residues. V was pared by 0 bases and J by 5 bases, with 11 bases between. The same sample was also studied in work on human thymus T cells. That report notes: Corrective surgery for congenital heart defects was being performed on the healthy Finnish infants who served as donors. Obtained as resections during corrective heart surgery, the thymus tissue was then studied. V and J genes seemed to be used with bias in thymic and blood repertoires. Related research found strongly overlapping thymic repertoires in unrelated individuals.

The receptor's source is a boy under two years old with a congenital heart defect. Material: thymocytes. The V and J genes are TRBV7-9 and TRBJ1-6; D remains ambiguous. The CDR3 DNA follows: TGTGCCAGCAGCTTAGCAAGTCCAGACAATAATTCACCCCTCCACTTT. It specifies CASSLASPDNNSPLHF.